Here is one T cell receptor beta chain with its context. Repertoires were generated with immunoSEQ multiplex PCR, while TCRdb's copy carries only in-frame clones and drops some. The sample has thousands of clones; 79% are singletons. The data derive from a study of neoadjuvant nivolumab and ipilimumab in lung cancer. The source of this sequence is an adult with non-small cell lung cancer. Here the sequenced sample was adjacent normal lung tissue, taken after neoadjuvant nivolumab, alone or with ipilimumab, at or shortly before surgery.

The CDR3 DNA is TGTGCCAGCAGCTTAGTTACGGGGGGGCCGGACAATGAGCAGTTCTTC. Its protein is CASSLVTGGPDNEQFF. The chain combines TRBV11-3 with TRBJ2-1; TRBD2 matches at 8 bases. With V trimmed by 1 base and J by 5 bases, 7 bases remained unmatched. Germline V gives CDR1 SGHNT, CDR2 YENEEA. CDR3 length: 16 amino acids.